This paragraph covers one T cell receptor (beta chain) sequence. Its antigen remains unknown. Produced via immunoSEQ multiplex PCR; TCRdb's table is partial and in-frame only. Among tens of thousands of clones listed, 91% were seen once. The CDR3 contains 16 residues. CDR1 is LNHDA, CDR2 SQIVND, per germline (reference sequence). The record originates from a study of T cell repertoires and Cas9 in healthy adults. The overall study: SpCas9-reactive CD4 and CD8 T cells were characterized for potency, cytotoxicity and lineage. The study, taken as a whole, reports: SpCas9-reactive regulatory T cells reportedly mitigated SpCas9-reactive effector T cells in vitro.

The chain employs TRBV19 and TRBJ2-5; 7 bases align to TRBD1. The end of the DNA is better explained by TRBJ2-7, so the J call may be wrong. The TCR sequence derives from a human donor in good health. Sequenced sample: CD4+ effector T cells (CD127+, CD25-, CD137-, CD154-) from PBMCs; culture status not recorded. The CDR3, as DNA: TGTGCCAGTAGTAACCAGCACAGGGGATCGACCTACGAGCAGTACTTC. Its protein product is CASSNQHRGSTYEQYF.